The 25 T cell receptor beta chains given below trace back to one sample, sequenced in a study of cytomegalovirus exposure and HLA in healthy donors. The PCR contained 60 Vbeta and 13 Jbeta primers. Libraries were prepared by immunoSEQ multiplex PCR; TCRdb keeps only in-frame clonotypes and omits some of them. The repertoire holds 100,000 to 150,000 clones, about 83% seen once, with approximately 3.5% in the top ten. Material for sequencing was PBMCs. The receptors here all came from a woman aged 40 to 50 in good health and CMV-seropositive.

The V gene is TRBV4-3, the J gene TRBJ2-7; 9 nucleotides agree with TRBD1. CDR1 is LGHNA and CDR2 is YSLEER in the germline V gene. V trimming: 1 base; J trimming: 1 base; junction bases outside the gene matches: 5. The CDR3 covers 16 residues. CDR3: CASSQAGGTGSYEQYF. As DNA, the CDR3 is TGCGCCAGCAGCCAAGCCGGGGGGACAGGGTCCTACGAGCAGTACTTC.

The V call is TRBV27, the J call TRBJ2-3; D gene unclear. The CDR3 is 13 amino acids. The germline V gene has CDR1 MNHEY and CDR2 SMNVEV (reference sequence). Trimming stripped 2 bases from V and 4 bases from J, with 7 bases between. In nucleotides, the CDR3 is TGTGCCAGCAGTTTAGTTTCGGCAGATACGCAGTATTTT. Translating gives CASSLVSADTQYF.

The rearrangement links TRBV5-1 to TRBJ2-5, with D maybe TRBD2 (7 bases). The V gene's germline CDR1 is SGHRS and CDR2 YFSETQ. V lost 0 bases to trimming and J lost 5 bases, with 14 bases between them. The CDR3 runs 15 residues. CDR3 nucleotides: TGCGCCAGCAGCTTGGTTACAGGGCGGGAGGAGACCCAGTACTTC. As protein: CASSLVTGREETQYF.

Concerning this clone: Other DNA sequences of this sample code for an identical CDR3. The chain uses TRBV28 and TRBJ2-5, with D perhaps matching TRBD1 (6 bases). The CDR3 is 15 amino acids. Germline loops: CDR1 MDHEN, CDR2 SYDVKM. V shed 6 bases and J shed 5 bases, with 19 bases lying between them. For the CDR3, the DNA is TGTGCCAGCAGAGGGTCGGACAGCACACAGGAGACCCAGTACTTC. Its protein is CASRGSDSTQETQYF.

The chain carries TRBV30 and TRBJ2-1; 9 nucleotides match TRBD2. The length of the CDR3 is 16 residues. V trimming: 3 bases; J trimming: 7 bases; junction bases outside the gene matches: 13. Germline V gene data show CDR1 as GTSNPN and CDR2 as SVGIG (reference sequence). This CDR3 reads CAWSHLGGRARNEQFF. CDR3 nucleotides: TGTGCCTGGAGCCACCTTGGCGGGAGGGCCAGAAATGAGCAGTTCTTC.

This clone has only a few counts. The chain combines TRBV9 with TRBJ2-7, with TRBD2 matching 12 bases. The V and J ends lost 3 bases and 0 bases, in that order; junction bases with no gene match: 4. Germline CDR1 is SGDLS and CDR2 is YYNGEE. This CDR3 has 16 amino acids. The CDR3 sequence: CASSGGLAGLSYEQYF. CDR3 sequence (DNA): TGTGCCAGCAGCGGAGGACTAGCGGGACTCTCCTACGAGCAGTACTTC.

The chain combines TRBV6-1 with TRBJ1-2; D is perhaps TRBD1 (6 bases). Between the trimmed V and J ends, which lost 0 bases and 8 bases, there was a span of 10 bases. CDR1 is MNHNS, CDR2 SASEGT, per germline. The CDR3 contains 13 residues. The CDR3 nucleotides read TGTGCCAGCAGTGAAGCCAGGGGTGGGGGCTACACCTTC. Its translation: CASSEARGGGYTF.

V usage is TRBV28 and J usage is TRBJ2-2, with a possible D match to TRBD2 (7 bases). Germline V CDR1 and CDR2: MDHEN, SYDVKM. The V end lost 6 bases, the J end lost 0 bases, and 17 bases lay between the germline ends. This CDR3 spans 17 amino acids. Here the CDR3 reads CASRTMGGRTNTGELFF. CDR3 nucleotides: TGTGCCAGCAGGACTATGGGGGGGCGGACGAACACCGGGGAGCTGTTTTTT.

The V call is TRBV9, the J call TRBJ1-4, with D possibly matching TRBD1 (5 bases). Germline V lookup: CDR1 SGDLS, CDR2 YYNGEE. V lost 1 base to trimming and J lost 1 base, with 8 bases between them. This CDR3 has 15 amino acids. CDR3 region: CASSVLGGTNEKLFF. The CDR3 DNA reads as TGTGCCAGCAGCGTACTGGGGGGAACTAATGAAAAACTGTTTTTT. The full variable domain, with the rest looked up from reference TRBV9 and TRBJ1-4, is DSGVTQTPKHLITATGQRVTLRCSPRSGDLSVYWYQQSLDQGLQFLIQYYNGEERAKGNILERFSAQQFPDLHSELNLSSLELGDSALYFCASSVLGGTNEKLFFGSGTQLSVL.

This clone appeared a single time. This chain joins TRBV5-6 and TRBJ2-7; a possible D gene is TRBD2 (6 bases). The V gene lost 2 bases and the J gene lost 0 bases, with 9 bases spanning the gap. This CDR3 has 14 residues. CDR1 and CDR2 from the germline V gene are SGHDT and YYEEEE. This CDR3 is CASSLRESSYEQYF. In DNA form, the CDR3 reads TGTGCCAGCAGCTTACGGGAGAGCTCCTACGAGCAGTACTTC.

The rearrangement uses TRBV10-3 and TRBJ1-4; 7 positions match TRBD1. Germline values: CDR1 ENHRY, CDR2 SYGVKD. The trim removed 2 bases at V and 6 bases at J, leaving 3 bases unmatched. The CDR3 covers 14 residues. The CDR3 coding sequence is TGTGCCATCAGTGAGGGGACAGTTGATGAAAAACTGTTTTTT. As protein: CAISEGTVDEKLFF.

Comment on this clone: A junction end diverges from the germline sequence, so it may reflect a read error. J is TRBJ2-2 and V is TRBV5-6; D is possibly TRBD1 (5 bases). The CDR3 has 14 amino acids. The V gene's germline CDR1 is SGHDT and CDR2 YYEEEE. The CDR3 region has the DNA TGTGCCAGCAGCTTGAGACAGAACGCCGGGGAGCTGTTTTTT. This gives the protein CASSLRQNAGELFF.

The rearrangement links TRBV9 to TRBJ2-1; 7 nucleotides match TRBD2. Germline V gene lookup returns CDR1 SGDLS and CDR2 YYNGEE. J was trimmed by 3 bases and V by 0 bases; bases with no gene match: 3. This CDR3 spans 15 amino acids. CDR3 in amino acids: CASSVAGGGYNEQFF. The CDR3 nucleotides are TGTGCCAGCAGCGTAGCGGGAGGAGGCTACAATGAGCAGTTCTTC.

V usage is TRBV5-6 and J usage is TRBJ2-1, with TRBD2 identical over 7 bases. The CDR3 length is 12 residues. The germline V gene encodes CDR1 SGHDT and CDR2 YYEEEE. With V trimmed by 3 bases and J by 11 bases, 5 bases remained unmatched. The CDR3 coding sequence is TGTGCCAGCAGCTCGGGGGGTCAGAAGCAGTTCTTC. Its protein product is CASSSGGQKQFF.

J is TRBJ1-2 and V is TRBV19; D possibly corresponds to TRBD1 (6 bases). Deletions cut 1 base from V and 2 bases from J, with 20 bases between. This CDR3 has 18 residues. Germline V gene data show CDR1 as LNHDA and CDR2 as SQIVND (reference sequence). The CDR3 loop reads CASSIVWAQGTPNYGYTF. The CDR3, as DNA: TGTGCCAGTAGTATAGTATGGGCTCAGGGGACCCCAAACTATGGCTACACCTTC.

This sequence joins TRBV19 and TRBJ2-5, with TRBD2 identical over 9 bases. This CDR3 has 13 residues. The germline V gene encodes CDR1 LNHDA and CDR2 SQIVND (reference sequence). Trimming took 7 bases from V and 7 from J; bases not matched to a gene: 7. DNA for the CDR3: TGTGCCAGTATGGAGACTAGCGGCGGGACCCAGTACTTC. Amino acids: CASMETSGGTQYF.

The chain couples TRBV15 to TRBJ1-2; D is undetermined. Germline CDR1 and CDR2: LNHNV and YYDKDF (reference sequence). CDR3 size: 15 residues. V lost 5 bases and J lost 4, with 17 bases in between. The chain's CDR3 is CATSDVRGGSYGYTF. CDR3 nucleotides: TGTGCCACCAGCGATGTCCGGGGTGGTTCCTATGGCTACACCTTC.

This chain links TRBV4-2 with TRBJ2-1; 8 bases map to TRBD2. With 8 bases clipped from V and 7 bases from J, the junction kept 10 bases outside the gene matches. This CDR3 contains 14 residues. Germline V gene data show CDR1 as LGHNA and CDR2 as YNFKEQ. CDR3: CASGREGLYNEQFF. DNA of the CDR3: TGTGCCAGCGGTCGGGAGGGCCTTTATAATGAGCAGTTCTTC.

This clone was seen a single time. The rearrangement links TRBV28 to TRBJ2-5; 9 bases map to TRBD2. Germline CDR1 is MDHEN and CDR2 is SYDVKM. V was pared by 7 bases and J by 4 bases, with 4 bases of the junction left unmatched. CDR3 length: 13 residues. CDR3 protein: CASMAGGGETQYF. The CDR3 nucleotides read TGTGCCAGCATGGCGGGAGGGGGAGAGACCCAGTACTTC.

V is TRBV27 and J is TRBJ2-7; D is possibly TRBD1 (5 bases). Trimming removed 3 bases from V and 3 bases from J, with 12 bases in between. CDR3 size: 14 residues. Looked up from germline, CDR1 is MNHEY and CDR2 is SMNVEV (reference sequence). The CDR3 DNA follows: TGTGCCAGCAGTTTCTCAGGGTGGAACTACGAGCAGTACTTC. This codes for CASSFSGWNYEQYF.

The CDR3 sequence: CASRPDRDNQPQHF. As DNA, the CDR3 is TGTGCCAGTAGACCAGACAGGGACAATCAGCCCCAGCATTTT. V and J are TRBV19 and TRBJ1-5; TRBD1 aligns across 7 bases. The germline gives CDR1 LNHDA, CDR2 SQIVND (reference sequence). With 6 bases clipped from V and 3 bases from J, the junction kept 5 bases outside the gene matches. The CDR3 extends over 14 amino acids. Full variable domain (remainder filled in from reference TRBV19 and TRBJ1-5): DGGITQSPKYLFRKEGQNVTLSCEQNLNHDAMYWYRQDPGQGLRLIYYSQIVNDFQKGDIAEGYSVSREKKESFPLTVTSAQKNPTAFYLCASRPDRDNQPQHFGDGTRLSIL.

The genes are TRBV27 and TRBJ2-3; 10 nucleotides match TRBD1. The CDR3 spans 15 residues. V was pared by 0 bases and J by 4 bases, with 1 base of the junction left unmatched. Germline V gene sequence: CDR1 MNHEY, CDR2 SMNVEV (reference sequence). CDR3 DNA: TGTGCCAGCAGTTTATCTGGGACAGGGGCAGATACGCAGTATTTT. As protein: CASSLSGTGADTQYF.

This clone was detected only once. The chain joins TRBV6-1 to TRBJ1-1; D is unclear. V lost 3 bases and J lost 9, with 8 bases in between. There are 11 residues in the CDR3. CDR1 is MNHNS, CDR2 SASEGT, per germline. The chain's CDR3 is CASSDLVKAFF. DNA of the CDR3: TGTGCCAGCAGTGATTTAGTAAAAGCTTTCTTT.

The gene calls are TRBV19 and TRBJ2-5; no clear D. Germline-derived CDR1 and CDR2 are LNHDA and SQIVND (reference sequence). This CDR3 spans 13 amino acids. Trimming shortened V by 5 bases and J by 0 bases, and 7 bases separated the two germline ends. The CDR3 protein is CASSFSYQETQYF. Written as DNA, the CDR3 is TGTGCCAGTAGTTTCTCGTACCAAGAGACCCAGTACTTC.

In its sample, this clone was seen once. The chain couples TRBV7-9 to TRBJ1-2; no reliable D call. Germline CDR1 and CDR2: SEHNR and FQNEAQ (reference sequence). The CDR3 is 12 amino acids. Between the trimmed V and J ends, which lost 0 bases and 7 bases, there was a span of 6 bases. In nucleotides, the CDR3 is TGTGCCAGCAGCTTAGCGAGGGCTGGCTACACCTTC. It translates to CASSLARAGYTF.